This T cell receptor beta chain was found in a study of CD8+ T cells in alopecia areata (dated by TCRdb to between 2017 and 2018). Describing the broader study: The treated patients took part in an open-label pilot trial in which moderate-to-severe alopecia areata was treated with oral tofacitinib at 5 to 10 mg twice daily. For the treated patients, the SALT score, which quantifies what percentage of scalp surface area is affected, served as the measure of disease severity. Tofacitinib-treated patients had biopsies at baseline and at 4 and 24 weeks of treatment, with a later scalp biopsy in several patients. immunoSEQ multiplex PCR using 35 Vbeta forward primers and 13 Jbeta reverse primers was used to amplify TCRbeta CDR3 regions. In humans, TCRbeta sequencing was performed on scalp tissue and on sorted CD4+ and CD8+ peripheral blood T cells from healthy controls and from patients with patchy or totalis/universalis alopecia areata. Tofacitinib was given for 6 to 18 months, followed by 6 months of follow-up off drug to assess delayed response and recurrence. The RNA source kit depended on sample type: the PAXgene miRNA kit for fixed scalp, the miRNeasy kit for PBMCs, and the RNeasy kit for mouse skin. To study T cell clonal expansion in alopecia areata, the researchers applied high-throughput TCRbeta sequencing to both the C3H/HeJ mouse model and human patients. Scalp clonality was compared among normal scalp (n=4), patchy alopecia areata scalp (n=8), and alopecia totalis/universalis scalp (n=8). The investigation overall reported the following: Unlike mouse skin, which is dominated by gammadelta T cells, normal human skin has resident alphabeta T cells that are also sequenced, and this complicates analysis of the scalp TCR repertoire. Shared TCR sequences between patients were less evident than in mice, which may be partly attributable to HLA diversity in the patient population. Tofacitinib significantly decreased scalp clonality and the number of expanded CD8+ clones among the top 100 scalp clones. Compared with normal scalp, lesional scalp had higher clonality and more expanded CD8+ clones, particularly in alopecia totalis/universalis, a pattern that suggests antigenic drive. Many expanded lesional clones were found to persist in scalp and blood during tofacitinib treatment, and relapse after treatment cessation may be partly explained by this persistence. Because the treated cohort was small and had just a single nonresponder, larger studies are needed to establish links between baseline CD8+ expansion and response.

This clone was found a few times. Its antigen is currently not known. Per-nucleotide qualities are absent, and no much larger clonotype sits a single base away. The cysteine opens and the phenylalanine closes a CDR3 of 14 amino acids. The DNA shown is the 42-base CDR3, in frame from base 1. Deletion took 3 bases off V and 5 bases off J, with a span of 12 bases between the germline ends. For CDR1 and CDR2, the germline V gene lists SGDLS and YYNGEE. The library was prepared using the immunoSEQ multiplex PCR assay. RNA was extracted from all samples and reverse transcribed into cDNA as template for TCR sequencing. First-strand cDNA was synthesized using SuperScript III with a 2:1 mix of oligo-dT and random hexamers. A synthetic immune receptor repertoire was used to gauge amplification bias, and whatever bias remained was removed computationally. Per the source publication's procedure: After raw reads were preprocessed to remove errors, the CDR3 was defined following IMGT conventions as running from the conserved cysteine to phenylalanine. Clonality was computed as 1 minus the Shannon entropy, with the entropy normalized by log2 of the number of productive unique TCRs. Whether scalp clones were CD4 or CD8 was inferred by matching scalp TCRbeta sequences against CD4 and CD8 repertoires sorted from blood. TCRdb carries this immuneACCESS record with in-frame sequences only. Its versions omit some clonotypes, under half of them owing to an unresolved V gene in the studies checked, with the rest unexplained. The V and J calls and clone size come from that table; D and trimming were worked out from the DNA. Present in this sample are some 170,000 clones, less than 75% of which were seen just once. Together, the top ten hold under 20% of the sample.

The treatment or condition label corresponds to: oral pan-JAK inhibitor, 5-10 mg twice daily. Peripheral blood and lesional scalp punch biopsies were obtained from patients with alopecia areata. PBMCs were isolated by density centrifugation and stained for CD3, CD4 and CD8, and CD4+ and CD8+ T cells were sorted on a FACSAria. Sample: CD4+ T cells sorted from blood, taken at approximately week 60, from a patient treated with tofacitinib. The receptor was derived from a human donor with alopecia areata. The V and J genes are TRBV9 and TRBJ2-1, with the D gene not confidently named. The DNA is as follows: TGTGCCAGCAGCGGTCCCAGCTTCGACAATGAGCAGTTCTTC. Translated, it reads CASSGPSFDNEQFF.